One and the same sample provided the 10 T cell receptor beta chains below, sequenced in a study of T cell repertoires in cytomegalovirus infection. TCRdb fed the reads into MiXCR, producing one record per CDR3 protein. The sample contains about 190,000 distinct CDR3 sequences, nearly 9.5% of which appear only once. Sequencing used PBMCs. The receptors here all came from a human donor in good health (CMV status not recorded). Some clones in this sample may be carry-over from other donors' samples.

This clonotype was seen repeatedly, ten times or more. V is TRBV12-5 and J is TRBJ1-1; possibly TRBD1 for D (6 bases). The CDR3 length is 12 residues. V was shortened by 6 bases and J by 5 bases, with 10 bases between the two germline ends. Looked up from germline, CDR1 is LGHNT and CDR2 is FRNRAP. The CDR3 sequence is CASGQDRTEAFF. CDR3 in DNA: TGTGCTAGTGGCCAGGACAGAACTGAAGCTTTCTTT.

This clonotype was recorded a few times. The genes are TRBV3-1 and TRBJ2-3; D remains ambiguous. Germline V gives CDR1 LGHDT, CDR2 YNNKEL (reference sequence). With 4 bases removed from V and 1 base from J, the gap between germline ends came to 15 bases. The CDR3 is 16 amino acids. The CDR3 nucleotides are TGTGCCAGCAGCCCAGTTTGGGCCCTACGCACAGATACGCAGTATTTT. This sequence encodes CASSPVWALRTDTQYF.

This clonotype has at least ten counts. The gene calls are TRBV7-6 and TRBJ2-1, with 8 bases lining up with TRBD2. V shed 2 bases, J shed 6 bases, and the junction held 3 bases outside the gene matches. The CDR3 totals 14 residues. Looked up from germline, CDR1 is SGHVS and CDR2 is FNYEAQ. Here the CDR3 reads CASSLSGGINEQFF. The CDR3 DNA reads TGTGCCAGCAGCTTAAGCGGGGGAATCAATGAGCAGTTCTTC.

This clonotype has more than one count but fewer than ten. This chain links TRBV12-5 with TRBJ1-2; the D is unclear. V was cut by 7 bases and J by 5 bases, with 11 bases left in between. This CDR3 region has 12 residues. Germline-derived CDR1 and CDR2 are LGHNT and FRNRAP. The DNA for the CDR3 is TGTGCTAGTGCCCAGGATTTTTATGGCTACACCTTC. It yields the protein CASAQDFYGYTF.

This clonotype appeared many times. The chain employs TRBV7-2 and TRBJ2-3; possibly TRBD2 for D (6 bases). V lost 5 bases and J 0 bases, leaving 9 bases between the germline ends. Germline V gene lookup returns CDR1 SGHTA and CDR2 FQGNSA. This CDR3 spans 14 amino acids. CDR3: CASSRGLSTDTQYF. For the CDR3, the DNA is TGTGCCAGCAGCCGGGGACTTAGCACAGATACGCAGTATTTT. The full variable domain, its missing parts supplied by reference TRBV7-2 and TRBJ2-3, is GAGVSQSPSNKVTEKGKDVELRCDPISGHTALYWYRQSLGQGLEFLIYFQGNSAPDKSGLPSDRFSAERTGGSVSTLTIQRTQQEDSAVYLCASSRGLSTDTQYFGPGTRLTVL.

Ten or more counts support this clonotype. This sequence joins TRBV7-2 and TRBJ2-5, with D perhaps being TRBD1 or TRBD2 (5 bases each). This CDR3 is 14 amino acids long. Trimming cost V 2 bases and J 4 bases, with 11 bases left between them. CDR1 and CDR2 from the germline V gene are SGHTA and FQGNSA. CDR3 region: CASSLSGPRETQYF. The CDR3 DNA reads TGTGCCAGCAGCTTATCGGGACCGAGAGAGACCCAGTACTTC.

This clonotype was observed at least ten times. V usage is TRBV6-2 or TRBV6-3 and J usage is TRBJ1-5, with D perhaps matching TRBD1 (5 bases). With 6 bases removed from V and 6 bases from J, the gap between germline ends came to 15 bases. Germline CDR1 reads MNHEY; CDR2 reads SVGEGT. The CDR3 loop spans 14 amino acids. CDR3 loop: CASRNGGGGQPQHF. CDR3 nucleotides: TGTGCCAGCAGGAATGGGGGAGGTGGTCAGCCCCAGCATTTT.

This clonotype has at least ten counts. The chain uses TRBV7-2 and TRBJ1-4; D gene ambiguous. Germline CDR1 is SGHTA and CDR2 is FQGNSA. Deletions cut 1 base from V and 7 bases from J, with 4 bases between. This CDR3 has 12 amino acids. CDR3 DNA sequence: TGTGCCAGCAGCTTAGGGCGTGAAAAACTGTTTTTT. Residues: CASSLGREKLFF.

V and J are TRBV6-8 and TRBJ2-7; 9 nucleotides align to TRBD1. This CDR3 comprises 14 residues. CDR1 is MNHGY and CDR2 is SAAAGT in the germline V gene. The J segment lost 1 base and the V segment lost 6 bases, leaving 4 bases of the junction unmatched. CDR3 residues: CASRDRGRSYEQYF. The CDR3 DNA reads as TGTGCCAGCAGAGACAGGGGGAGGTCCTACGAGCAGTACTTC.

This clonotype turned up a few times. The chain carries TRBV9 and TRBJ1-1; D might be TRBD1 (5 bases). The CDR3 covers 14 residues. Germline lookup yields CDR1 SGDLS and CDR2 YYNGEE. Trimming pared 0 bases from V and 3 bases from J, leaving 9 bases between. CDR3 DNA: TGTGCCAGCAGCGTAGGGGGGGTGGACACTGAAGCTTTCTTT. It codes for CASSVGGVDTEAFF. Using reference TRBV9 and TRBJ1-1 for the parts outside the CDR3, the full variable domain is DSGVTQTPKHLITATGQRVTLRCSPRSGDLSVYWYQQSLDQGLQFLIQYYNGEERAKGNILERFSAQQFPDLHSELNLSSLELGDSALYFCASSVGGVDTEAFFGQGTRLTVV.